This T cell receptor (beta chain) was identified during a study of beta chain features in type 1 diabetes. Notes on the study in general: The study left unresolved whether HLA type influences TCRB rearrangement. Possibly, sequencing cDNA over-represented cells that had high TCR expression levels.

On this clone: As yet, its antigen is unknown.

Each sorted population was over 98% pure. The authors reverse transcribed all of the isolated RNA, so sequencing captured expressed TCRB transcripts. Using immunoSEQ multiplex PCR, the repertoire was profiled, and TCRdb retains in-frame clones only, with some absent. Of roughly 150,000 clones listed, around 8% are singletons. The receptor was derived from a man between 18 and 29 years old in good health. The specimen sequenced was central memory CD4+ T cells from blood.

This CDR3 is CASSPPILAGQFF. The CDR3 coding sequence is TGTGCCAGCAGCCCGCCTATACTAGCGGGTCAGTTCTTC. The chain joins TRBV5-5 to TRBJ2-1; 9 bases are shared with TRBD2. This CDR3 comprises 13 residues. CDR1 is SGHKS, CDR2 YYEKEE, per germline (reference sequence). V was pared by 4 bases and J by 13 bases, with 9 bases of the junction left unmatched.